These 17 T cell receptor beta chains originate from one sample sequenced in a study of blood T cell repertoires in COVID-19. TCRdb's copy holds only in-frame clones and misses some; the assay was immunoSEQ multiplex PCR. This repertoire shows fewer than 250,000 clones, over 75% found once; its top ten account for 7% to 8.5%. The sample comprised PBMCs or T cells enriched from blood (not recorded which). These receptors were obtained from a woman between 40 and 55 years old with acute COVID-19.

This clone has just one count. This rearrangement joins TRBV2 to TRBJ2-7; D may be TRBD2 (5 bases). Germline V gene data show CDR1 as SNHLY and CDR2 as FYNNEI. Trimming cost V 6 bases and J 0 bases, with 12 bases left between them. The CDR3 runs to 14 residues. CDR3 in amino acids: CASRFRGSSYEQYF. CDR3 DNA: TGTGCCAGCAGGTTCCGGGGTAGCTCCTACGAGCAGTACTTC.

The chain has TRBV7-2 and TRBJ1-6; TRBD1 matches 7 bases. The V segment lost 6 bases and the J segment 7 bases; nucleotides outside the gene matches: 6. Germline lookup yields CDR1 SGHTA and CDR2 FQGNSA. The CDR3 is 14 residues long. DNA for the CDR3: TGTGCCAGCAGACCGGACAGGAACAATTCACCCCTCCACTTT. Its protein product is CASRPDRNNSPLHF.

CDR3 DNA sequence: TGTGCCAGCAGCCCCGCAGGGGGAACTGAAGCTTTCTTT. As protein: CASSPAGGTEAFF. The V call is TRBV7-9, the J call TRBJ1-1, with 7 bases lining up with TRBD1. Germline CDR1 is SEHNR and CDR2 is FQNEAQ (reference sequence). With 5 bases clipped from V and 5 bases from J, the junction kept 5 bases outside the gene matches. The CDR3 extends over 13 amino acids.

V is TRBV3-1 (or the pseudogene TRBV3-2) and J is TRBJ1-5, with D perhaps matching TRBD1 (6 bases). The CDR3 runs to 12 residues. V was cut by 8 bases and J by 6 bases, with 11 bases left in between. Germline V gene sequence: CDR1 LGHDT, CDR2 YNNKEL (reference sequence). The CDR3 reads CASAEGGQPQHF. The CDR3 DNA reads as TGTGCCAGCGCCGAAGGGGGTCAGCCCCAGCATTTT.

In this sample, this clone turned up many times. The chain uses TRBV13 and TRBJ1-3; 8 bases line up with TRBD1. CDR3 size: 15 residues. V shed 4 bases and J 3 bases; nucleotides not matched to a gene: 5. Germline V lookup: CDR1 PRHDT, CDR2 FYEKMQ (reference sequence). CDR3 coding DNA: TGTGCCAGCAGCTCAAGCAGGGGGCTTGGAAACACCATATATTTT. The encoded protein is CASSSSRGLGNTIYF.

This clone was seen ten or more times. The V gene is TRBV19, the J gene TRBJ2-2; 9 bases align to TRBD2. The CDR3 covers 15 residues. J gave up 3 bases and V 11 bases, and 10 bases lay outside the gene matches. CDR1 is LNHDA and CDR2 is SQIVND in the germline V gene (reference sequence). CDR3: CASTPAGGYTGELFF. CDR3 sequence (DNA): TGTGCCTCCACCCCCGCGGGAGGGTACACCGGGGAGCTGTTTTTT.

The chain carries TRBV2 and TRBJ1-5, with TRBD1 matching 9 bases. CDR1 is SNHLY and CDR2 is FYNNEI in the germline V gene. This CDR3 contains 14 residues. Germline trimming cut 3 bases from V and 7 bases from J; bases unmatched to any gene: 4. The chain's CDR3 is CASSEGQGGQPQHF. CDR3 nucleotides: TGTGCCAGCAGTGAGGGACAGGGTGGGCAGCCCCAGCATTTT.

Here the CDR3 reads CASSSLDRNYGYTF. The CDR3 bases are TGTGCCAGCAGTTCCCTCGACAGGAACTATGGCTACACCTTC. This chain links TRBV27 with TRBJ1-2, with TRBD1 as a possible D gene (6 bases). The V gene lost 4 bases and the J gene lost 2 bases, with 11 bases spanning the gap. Germline CDR1 and CDR2: MNHEY and SMNVEV (reference sequence). The CDR3 loop spans 14 amino acids.

V and J are TRBV27 and TRBJ2-1; 15 nucleotides align to TRBD2. Germline V gene lookup returns CDR1 MNHEY and CDR2 SMNVEV (reference sequence). The CDR3 has 17 residues. J was trimmed by 8 bases and V by 3 bases; bases with no gene match: 8. The CDR3 coding sequence is TGTGCCAGCAGTTTCTGGGTGGGGACTAGCGGGAGGTATGAGCAGTTCTTC. Translating gives CASSFWVGTSGRYEQFF.

On this clone: An end of the junction differs from the germline gene, which may be a read error. The genes are TRBV7-2 and TRBJ1-1; 7 bases align to TRBD1. The CDR3 sequence is 13 residues long. The germline V gene encodes CDR1 SGHTA and CDR2 FQGNSA. DNA for the CDR3: TGTGCCAGCAGCTACAGGGGAAACAGTGAAGCTTTCTTT. This codes for CASSYRGNSEAFF.

V and J are TRBV4-3 and TRBJ1-6; D is undetermined. Germline CDR1 reads LGHNA; CDR2 reads YSLEER. The CDR3 contains 15 residues. V dropped 0 bases and J dropped 6 bases, with 9 bases sitting between them. The DNA for the CDR3 is TGCGCCAGCAGCCAAGATGGCGGGTTTAATTCACCCCTCCACTTT. Translated, it gives CASSQDGGFNSPLHF.

The table lists this clone with a few counts. This sequence joins TRBV11-3 and TRBJ2-1; the match to TRBD2 covers 14 bases. CDR3 length: 16 amino acids. V shed 6 bases, J shed 3 bases, and the junction held 4 bases outside the gene matches. CDR1 SGHNT and CDR2 YENEEA come from the germline V gene. The CDR3 region has the DNA TGTGCCAGCAGTTCCGGGACTAGCGGGAGCTACAATGAGCAGTTCTTC. This encodes CASSSGTSGSYNEQFF.

J is TRBJ2-1 and V is TRBV11-2; 9 nucleotides align to TRBD2. Per germline, CDR1 SGHAT and CDR2 FQNNGV. The CDR3 sequence is 16 residues long. After removal of 2 bases from V and 6 bases from J, the junction contained 8 bases not matched to a gene. CDR3 residues: CASSLQSSGRRNEQFF. The CDR3 bases are TGTGCCAGCAGCTTACAATCCAGCGGGAGGCGCAATGAGCAGTTCTTC.

The genes are TRBV20-1 and TRBJ1-1, with 7 bases aligning to TRBD1. Losses at the gene ends were 3 bases for V and 10 bases for J; bases not matched to a gene: 5. CDR3 length equals 11 residues. CDR1 and CDR2 (germline): DFQATT, SNEGSKA (reference sequence). Here the CDR3 DNA reads TGCAGTGCTAGGATAGGGGACAGAGCTTTCTTT. Translated: CSARIGDRAFF.

This clone appeared once. This chain links TRBV6-5 with TRBJ1-1; D not certain. CDR3 length: 13 residues. Germline V gives CDR1 MNHEY, CDR2 SVGAGI. V lost 8 bases and J lost 0, with 10 bases in between. The CDR3 sequence: CASRVQLNTEAFF. The CDR3 nucleotides read TGTGCCAGCCGAGTACAGCTGAACACTGAAGCTTTCTTT.

The chain carries TRBV2 and TRBJ2-1, with TRBD2 matching 11 bases. CDR3 length equals 15 residues. The germline V gene encodes CDR1 SNHLY and CDR2 FYNNEI. J lost 6 bases, V lost 7 bases, and 8 bases had no gene match. The CDR3 loop reads CASKRLAGTINEQFF. The CDR3 nucleotides read TGTGCCAGCAAGAGACTAGCGGGGACCATCAATGAGCAGTTCTTC.

This chain joins TRBV5-1 and TRBJ1-1; no clear D gene. The CDR3 runs 15 residues. V was pared by 4 bases and J by 1 base, with 14 bases between. CDR1 and CDR2 from the germline V gene are SGHRS and YFSETQ. The DNA of the CDR3 is TGCGCCAGCAGCCCCCTGACGACTGAGAACACTGAAGCTTTCTTT. Translating it yields CASSPLTTENTEAFF.